The 25 T cell receptor beta chains in this list originate from one sample, sequenced in a study of OX40 agonist ivuxolimab in advanced cancers. TCRdb keeps only in-frame clones here, not all; method: immunoSEQ multiplex PCR. The sample lists about 70,000 clones, around 90% seen once, with approximately 4.8% in the top ten. Sequenced here: CD4+ or CD8+ T cells sorted from blood, sampled in a trial of the OX40 agonist ivuxolimab. The receptors were gathered from an adult with an advanced solid tumor such as melanoma, head and neck, liver or kidney cancer.

This clone was seen only once. The rearrangement links TRBV29-1 to TRBJ2-7; 9 positions match TRBD1. Germline trimming cut 3 bases from V and 2 bases from J; bases unmatched to any gene: 5. There are 14 residues in the CDR3. Germline V gene lookup returns CDR1 SQVTM and CDR2 ANQGSEA. CDR3 amino acids: CSVDAGTGTYEQYF. The CDR3 DNA is TGCAGCGTTGACGCCGGGACAGGGACCTACGAGCAGTACTTC.

The chain is built from TRBV20-1 and TRBJ2-7, with D uncertain. The CDR3 covers 11 residues. Trimming took 3 bases from V and 4 from J, leaving 7 bases between them. Germline V gene data show CDR1 as DFQATT and CDR2 as SNEGSKA (reference sequence). The DNA of the CDR3 is TGCAGTGCTAGGGCTCTTTACGAGCAGTACTTC. It specifies CSARALYEQYF.

This chain joins TRBV7-3 and TRBJ1-1; D not certain. CDR3 length: 13 amino acids. CDR1 is SGHTA and CDR2 is FQGTGA in the germline V gene. V was pared by 5 bases and J by 12 bases, with 19 bases between. CDR3 sequence (DNA): TGTGCCAGCAGCCCGAAAAGGGAGGGAATCCCTTTCTTT. Its protein is CASSPKREGIPFF.

This clone has a single count. Within the sample, other DNA sequences also encode this same CDR3. The chain employs TRBV2 and TRBJ1-5, with a possible D match to TRBD1 (5 bases). Trimming cost V 4 bases and J 7 bases, with 14 bases left between them. CDR1 is SNHLY and CDR2 is FYNNEI in the germline V gene. CDR3 length: 14 amino acids. CDR3 sequence (DNA): TGTGCCAGCAGTGTCGGGGGATCGGGGCAGCCCCAGCATTTT. Translation gives CASSVGGSGQPQHF.

The chain carries TRBV18 and TRBJ2-3, with 9 bases lining up with TRBD2. V trimming: 2 bases; J trimming: 0 bases; junction bases outside the gene matches: 3. In germline, CDR1 is KGHSH, CDR2 LQKENI. The CDR3 covers 16 residues. The CDR3 is CASSPGLAGSTDTQYF. CDR3 nucleotide sequence: TGTGCCAGCTCACCAGGGCTAGCGGGAAGCACAGATACGCAGTATTTT.

This clone was detected only once. This chain links TRBV30 with TRBJ2-7; possibly TRBD1 or TRBD2 for D (5 bases each). The V end was cut by 0 bases, the J end by 2 bases, with 14 bases between. CDR3 size: 15 residues. The germline V gene encodes CDR1 GTSNPN and CDR2 SVGIG (reference sequence). In DNA, the CDR3 is TGTGCCTGGAGTGTATCAGGGACGCGCGCCTACGAGCAGTACTTC. Amino acids: CAWSVSGTRAYEQYF.

The genes are TRBV5-4 and TRBJ2-5; 8 nucleotides agree with TRBD1. The CDR3 runs 13 residues. The V segment lost 4 bases and the J segment 5 bases; nucleotides outside the gene matches: 4. Germline CDR1 reads SGHNT; CDR2 reads YYREEE (reference sequence). The CDR3 region has the DNA TGTGCCAGCAGCGCTCAGGGGGCCGAGACCCAGTACTTC. Translating gives CASSAQGAETQYF.

Worth noting for this clone: An end of the junction does not agree with germline; a read error may underlie this. V gene TRBV11-2 combines with J gene TRBJ2-1; 7 bases map to TRBD1. The CDR3 extends over 11 amino acids. From germline, CDR1 is SGHAT and CDR2 FQNNGV. The CDR3 sequence: CASSLGDSAVF. The CDR3 coding sequence is TGTGCCAGCAGCTTAGGGGACAGCGCTGTCTTC. Supplemented by reference TRBV11-2 and TRBJ2-1, the full variable domain reads EAGVAQSPRYKIIEKRQSVAFWCNPISGHATLYWYQQILGQGPKLLIQFQNNGVVDDSQLPKDRFSAERLKGVDSTLKIQPAKLEDSAVYLCASSLGDSAVFGPGTRLTVL.

This chain joins TRBV30 and TRBJ1-4; D not resolved. The CDR3 loop spans 14 amino acids. V was pared by 1 base and J by 7 bases, with 13 bases between. The germline V gene has CDR1 GTSNPN and CDR2 SVGIG (reference sequence). CDR3 sequence: CAWSAGAGGEKLFF. CDR3 sequence (DNA): TGTGCCTGGAGTGCGGGTGCTGGAGGTGAAAAACTGTTTTTT.

This clone was seen a handful of times. This rearrangement joins TRBV4-1 to TRBJ1-5, with no clear D. The CDR3 totals 15 residues. From germline, CDR1 is MGHRA and CDR2 YSYEKL. V was clipped by 1 base and J by 2 bases, with 9 bases between them. CDR3 nucleotides: TGCGCCAGCAGCCAAGGAGGGCCTGGCAATCAGCCCCAGCATTTT. This sequence encodes CASSQGGPGNQPQHF.

The V gene is TRBV7-8, the J gene TRBJ1-2, with D possibly matching TRBD1 (5 bases). The ends were cut back, 4 bases at V and 3 bases at J, with 9 bases in the middle. The CDR3 is 13 residues long. Germline V gives CDR1 SGHVS, CDR2 FQNEAQ. The CDR3 DNA sequence: TGTGCCAGCAGCTGGGGGGGTTACTATGGCTACACCTTC. Translating gives CASSWGGYYGYTF.

The chain combines TRBV27 with TRBJ1-1; the D gene is possibly TRBD1 (6 bases). This CDR3 is built from 16 residues. Looked up from germline, CDR1 is MNHEY and CDR2 is SMNVEV (reference sequence). V gave up 7 bases and J gave up 4 bases, with 22 bases separating them. The CDR3 region is CASNSRFFRGITEAFF. In DNA form, the CDR3 reads TGTGCCAGCAACTCTAGGTTCTTCAGGGGAATCACTGAAGCTTTCTTT.

The chain uses TRBV5-1 and TRBJ2-7; 8 positions agree with TRBD1. Germline V gene data show CDR1 as SGHRS and CDR2 as YFSETQ. This CDR3 is built from 12 residues. V was pared by 10 bases and J by 3 bases, with 6 bases of the junction left unmatched. DNA for the CDR3: TGCGCCCCTAGGACAGGGAACTACGAGCAGTACTTC. Translated: CAPRTGNYEQYF.

The chain uses TRBV5-4 and TRBJ2-3; D remains unclear. With 4 bases removed from V and 5 bases from J, the gap between germline ends came to 20 bases. Germline lookup yields CDR1 SGHNT and CDR2 YYREEE (reference sequence). CDR3 size: 16 residues. CDR3 nucleotide sequence: TGTGCCAGCAGCCCCCGGGTTCTAGGAGAATTAGATACGCAGTATTTT. Translated, it gives CASSPRVLGELDTQYF.

J is TRBJ2-5 and V is TRBV5-4, with D tentatively TRBD2 (7 bases). The CDR3 length is 18 residues. Germline V gene data show CDR1 as SGHNT and CDR2 as YYREEE (reference sequence). Trimming removed 4 bases at V and 4 bases at J, with 26 bases between. The CDR3 bases are TGTGCCAGCAGCCGGGAAGGGCCTAGCGGACCGGGGGCAGAGACCCAGTACTTC. It encodes CASSREGPSGPGAETQYF. Supplemented by reference TRBV5-4 and TRBJ2-5, the full variable domain reads ETGVTQSPTHLIKTRGQQVTLRCSSQSGHNTVSWYQQALGQGPQFIFQYYREEENGRGNFPPRFSGLQFPNYSSELNVNALELDDSALYLCASSREGPSGPGAETQYFGPGTRLLVL.

This clone has a single count. The genes are TRBV7-9 and TRBJ2-1; weak D call: TRBD2 (6 bases). V was trimmed by 5 bases and J by 4 bases, leaving 15 bases between them. This CDR3 contains 15 residues. CDR1 is SEHNR and CDR2 is FQNEAQ in the germline V gene (reference sequence). The chain's CDR3 is CASSPNYLAYNEQFF. The CDR3 DNA reads as TGTGCCAGCAGCCCAAACTATCTAGCGTACAATGAGCAGTTCTTC.

The chain is built from TRBV2 and TRBJ2-7; TRBD1 is a possible D gene (6 bases). Germline-derived CDR1 and CDR2 are SNHLY and FYNNEI. Trimming stripped 8 bases from V and 0 bases from J, with 17 bases between. This CDR3 region has 15 residues. CDR3 protein: CASLPQTGGSYEQYF. The CDR3 nucleotides are TGTGCCAGCCTCCCCCAGACAGGCGGCTCCTACGAGCAGTACTTC.

The chain links TRBV28 to TRBJ1-2; 9 nucleotides line up with TRBD1. Per germline, CDR1 MDHEN and CDR2 SYDVKM. This CDR3 has 14 residues. V lost 8 bases to trimming and J lost 1 base; unmatched junction nucleotides: 5. The CDR3, as DNA: TGTGCCAGCGAGGACAGGGGACTTAACTATGGCTACACCTTC. Protein: CASEDRGLNYGYTF.

The CDR3 nucleotides are TGCGCCAGCAGCTTGGCCTACGACAGGGGAGGTCAGCCCCAGCATTTT. This encodes CASSLAYDRGGQPQHF. J is TRBJ1-5 and V is TRBV5-1; 8 nucleotides agree with TRBD1. The CDR3 contains 16 residues. Germline CDR1 reads SGHRS; CDR2 reads YFSETQ. V was pared by 0 bases and J by 6 bases, with 8 bases of the junction left unmatched.

The V call is TRBV7-8, the J call TRBJ2-3, with 7 nucleotides matching TRBD2. CDR3 size: 16 residues. Germline V lookup: CDR1 SGHVS, CDR2 FQNEAQ. V shed 1 base and J 4 bases; nucleotides not matched to a gene: 8. The CDR3 loop reads CASSLVRTRGPDTQYF. In DNA, the CDR3 is TGTGCCAGCAGCTTAGTGAGGACTAGAGGACCAGATACGCAGTATTTT.

The chain is built from TRBV29-1 and TRBJ2-3; 7 nucleotides line up with TRBD2. The V gene's germline CDR1 is SQVTM and CDR2 ANQGSEA. CDR3 length: 14 amino acids. V dropped 4 bases and J dropped 2; count of bases not matched to a gene: 6. CDR3 residues: CSVGAGPTTDTQYF. CDR3 in DNA: TGCAGCGTTGGAGCGGGACCCACCACAGATACGCAGTATTTT.

A single count supports this clone. The CDR3 is CASSSGQGYQYF. CDR3 DNA sequence: TGCGCCAGCAGCTCCGGACAGGGGTATCAGTATTTT. The chain joins TRBV5-1 to TRBJ2-3; TRBD1 matches at 9 bases. Losses at the gene ends were 3 bases for V and 12 bases for J; bases not matched to a gene: 5. CDR1 is SGHRS and CDR2 is YFSETQ in the germline V gene. The CDR3 is made up of 12 amino acids.

In nucleotides, the CDR3 is TGTGCCAGCTCCCCTCAGGGGTCCCAAGAGACCCAGTACTTC. Its protein is CASSPQGSQETQYF. The chain combines TRBV18 with TRBJ2-5; D is perhaps TRBD1 (6 bases). V was shortened by 6 bases and J by 1 base, with 12 bases between the two germline ends. The CDR3 totals 14 residues. Germline V gene lookup returns CDR1 KGHSH and CDR2 LQKENI. Together with reference TRBV18 and TRBJ2-5, the CDR3 gives the full variable domain: NAGVMQNPRHLVRRRGQEARLRCSPMKGHSHVYWYRQLPEEGLKFMVYLQKENIIDESGMPKERFSAEFPKEGPSILRIQQVVRGDSAAYFCASSPQGSQETQYFGPGTRLLVL.

This rearrangement joins TRBV27 to TRBJ1-5, with no clear D. Trimming left V 7 bases short and J 2 bases short, with 12 bases between. This CDR3 has 14 residues. The V gene's germline CDR1 is MNHEY and CDR2 SMNVEV (reference sequence). The CDR3 region has the DNA TGTGCCAGCACCGGTGAGGCCCGCAATCAGCCCCAGCATTTT. Translating gives CASTGEARNQPQHF.

The chain joins TRBV11-1 to TRBJ2-6; D call uncertain. V was trimmed by 2 bases and J by 4 bases, leaving 9 bases between them. The CDR3 extends over 15 amino acids. Germline V CDR1 and CDR2: SGHAT, FQDESV (reference sequence). In DNA, the CDR3 is TGTGCCAGCAGCTTAAGGTTTTTCGGGGCCAACGTCCTGACTTTC. It yields the protein CASSLRFFGANVLTF.